This TCR beta chain emerged from a study of blood T cell repertoires in COVID-19. Study-wide background: Spain, Italy and the United States supplied samples that represented acute and convalescent COVID-19.

Authors' processing steps: Amplified reference gene primers provided the basis for estimating nucleated cell counts. Sequencing used immunoSEQ multiplex PCR; TCRdb keeps in-frame clones, though not all of them. That table furnishes V, J and clone size, whereas the DNA furnished D and trimming. This table holds around 250,000 clones, about 90% found once. This clone has only one observation. The V gene lost 1 base and the J gene lost 9 bases, with 8 bases spanning the gap. In germline, CDR1 is LGHDT, CDR2 YNNKEL (reference sequence). The CDR3 is 12 residues long. The genes are TRBV3-1 (or the pseudogene TRBV3-2) and TRBJ2-3; D unresolved. The source material was peripheral blood. The receptor comes from an older woman with COVID-19, enrolled during active disease. Here the CDR3 DNA reads TGTGCCAGCAGCCAAGTTGGCAAAACGCAGTATTTT. Protein product: CASSQVGKTQYF.